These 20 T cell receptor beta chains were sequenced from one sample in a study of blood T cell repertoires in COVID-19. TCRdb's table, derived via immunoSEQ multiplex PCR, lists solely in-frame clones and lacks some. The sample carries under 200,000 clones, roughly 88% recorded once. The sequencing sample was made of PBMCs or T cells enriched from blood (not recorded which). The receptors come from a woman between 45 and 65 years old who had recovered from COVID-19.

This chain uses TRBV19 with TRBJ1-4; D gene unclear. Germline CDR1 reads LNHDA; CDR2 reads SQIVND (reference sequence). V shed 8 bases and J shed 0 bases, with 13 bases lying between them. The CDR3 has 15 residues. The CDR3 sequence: CASRRVPATNEKLFF. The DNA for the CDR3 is TGTGCCAGTCGTCGGGTCCCTGCAACTAATGAAAAACTGTTTTTT.

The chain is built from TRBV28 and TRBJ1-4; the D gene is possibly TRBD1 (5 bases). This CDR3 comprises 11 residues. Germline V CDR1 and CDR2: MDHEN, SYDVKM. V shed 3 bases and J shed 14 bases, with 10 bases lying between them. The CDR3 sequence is CASSFKGRLFF. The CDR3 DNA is TGTGCCAGCAGTTTCAAGGGGCGGCTGTTTTTT. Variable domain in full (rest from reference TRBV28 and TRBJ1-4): DVKVTQSSRYLVKRTGEKVFLECVQDMDHENMFWYRQDPGLGLRLIYFSYDVKMKEKGDIPEGYSVSREKKERFSLILESASTNQTSMYLCASSFKGRLFFGSGTQLSVL.

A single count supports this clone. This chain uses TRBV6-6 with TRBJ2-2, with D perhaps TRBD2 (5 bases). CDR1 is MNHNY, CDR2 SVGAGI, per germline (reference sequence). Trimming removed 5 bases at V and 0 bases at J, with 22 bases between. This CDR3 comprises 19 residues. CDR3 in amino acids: CASSPLLKGDFANTGELFF. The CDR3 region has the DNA TGTGCCAGCAGTCCACTCCTCAAGGGAGACTTCGCGAACACCGGGGAGCTGTTTTTT.

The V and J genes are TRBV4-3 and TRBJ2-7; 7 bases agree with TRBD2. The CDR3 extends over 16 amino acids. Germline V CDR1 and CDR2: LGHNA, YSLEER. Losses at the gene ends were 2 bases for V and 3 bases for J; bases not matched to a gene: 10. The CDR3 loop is CASSQQRLARSYEQYF. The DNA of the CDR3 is TGCGCCAGCAGCCAACAACGACTAGCCCGGAGCTACGAGCAGTACTTC.

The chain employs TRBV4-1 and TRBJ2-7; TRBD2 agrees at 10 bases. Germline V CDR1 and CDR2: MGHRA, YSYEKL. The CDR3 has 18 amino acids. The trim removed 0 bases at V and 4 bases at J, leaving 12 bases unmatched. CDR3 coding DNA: TGCGCCAGCAGCCAAGATTGGGTATCAGCGGGGGGGCAGTACGAGCAGTACTTC. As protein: CASSQDWVSAGGQYEQYF.

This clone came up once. As DNA, the CDR3 is TGCGCCAGCAGCTTAGGGATCTTTACAGGGGTTGAAGCTTTCTTT. Translating gives CASSLGIFTGVEAFF. The V call is TRBV5-1, the J call TRBJ1-1; 7 bases align to TRBD1. The CDR3 length is 15 residues. Trimming removed 2 bases from V and 7 bases from J; junction bases left unmatched: 11. Germline values: CDR1 SGHRS, CDR2 YFSETQ.

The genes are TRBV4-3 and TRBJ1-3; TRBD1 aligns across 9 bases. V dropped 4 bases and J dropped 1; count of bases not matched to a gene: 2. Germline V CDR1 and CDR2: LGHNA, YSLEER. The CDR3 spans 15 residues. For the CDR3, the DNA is TGCGCCAGCAGCCTGGGACAGGGATCTGGAAACACCATATATTTT. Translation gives CASSLGQGSGNTIYF.

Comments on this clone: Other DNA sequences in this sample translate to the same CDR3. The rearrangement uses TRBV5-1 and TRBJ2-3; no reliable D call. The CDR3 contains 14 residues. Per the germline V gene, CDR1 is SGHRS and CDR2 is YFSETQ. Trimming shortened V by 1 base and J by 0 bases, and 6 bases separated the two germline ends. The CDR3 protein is CASSLTGSTDTQYF. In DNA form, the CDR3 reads TGCGCCAGCAGCTTGACCGGGAGCACAGATACGCAGTATTTT.

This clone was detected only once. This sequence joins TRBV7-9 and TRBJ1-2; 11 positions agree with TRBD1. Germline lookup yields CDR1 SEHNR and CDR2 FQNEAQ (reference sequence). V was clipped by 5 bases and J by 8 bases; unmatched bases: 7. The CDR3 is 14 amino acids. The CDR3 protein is CASSVGQGAGGYTF. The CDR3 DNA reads TGTGCCAGCAGCGTAGGACAGGGGGCCGGGGGCTACACCTTC. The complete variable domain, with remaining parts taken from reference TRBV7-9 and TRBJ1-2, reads DTGVSQNPRHKITKRGQNVTFRCDPISEHNRLYWYRQTLGQGPEFLTYFQNEAQLEKSRLLSDRFSAERPKGSFSTLEIQRTEQGDSAMYLCASSVGQGAGGYTFGSGTRLTVV.

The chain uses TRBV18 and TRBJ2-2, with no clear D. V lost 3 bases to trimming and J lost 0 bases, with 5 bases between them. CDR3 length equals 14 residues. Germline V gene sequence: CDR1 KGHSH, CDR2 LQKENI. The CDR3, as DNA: TGTGCCAGCTCACCTATCTCGAACACCGGGGAGCTGTTTTTT. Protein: CASSPISNTGELFF.

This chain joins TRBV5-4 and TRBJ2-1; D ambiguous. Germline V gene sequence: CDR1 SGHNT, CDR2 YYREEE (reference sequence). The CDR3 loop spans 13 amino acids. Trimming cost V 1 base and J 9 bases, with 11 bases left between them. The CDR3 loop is CASSLQAVGEQFF. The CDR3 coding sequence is TGTGCCAGCAGCTTGCAGGCAGTGGGTGAGCAGTTCTTC. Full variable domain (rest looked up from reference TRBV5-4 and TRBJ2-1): ETGVTQSPTHLIKTRGQQVTLRCSSQSGHNTVSWYQQALGQGPQFIFQYYREEENGRGNFPPRFSGLQFPNYSSELNVNALELDDSALYLCASSLQAVGEQFFGPGTRLTVL.

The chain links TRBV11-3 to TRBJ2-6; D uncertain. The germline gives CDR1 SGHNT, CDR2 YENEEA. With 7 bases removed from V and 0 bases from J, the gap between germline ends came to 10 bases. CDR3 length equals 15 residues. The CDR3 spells CASNVDSSGANVLTF. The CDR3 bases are TGTGCCAGCAATGTCGATAGCTCTGGGGCCAACGTCCTGACTTTC.

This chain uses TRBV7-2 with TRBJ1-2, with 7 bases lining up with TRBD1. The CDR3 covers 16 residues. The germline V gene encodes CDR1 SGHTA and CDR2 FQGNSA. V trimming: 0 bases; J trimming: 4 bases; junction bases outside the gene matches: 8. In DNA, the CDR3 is TGTGCCAGCAGCTTAGCGGGGAGACAGGGAGGCTATGGCTACACCTTC. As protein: CASSLAGRQGGYGYTF.

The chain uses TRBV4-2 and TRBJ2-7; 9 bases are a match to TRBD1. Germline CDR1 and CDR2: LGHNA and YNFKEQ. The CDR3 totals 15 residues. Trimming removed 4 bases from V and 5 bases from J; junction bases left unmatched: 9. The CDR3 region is CASSLPGQGSNEQYF. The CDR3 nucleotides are TGTGCCAGCAGCCTTCCGGGACAGGGTTCGAACGAGCAGTACTTC.

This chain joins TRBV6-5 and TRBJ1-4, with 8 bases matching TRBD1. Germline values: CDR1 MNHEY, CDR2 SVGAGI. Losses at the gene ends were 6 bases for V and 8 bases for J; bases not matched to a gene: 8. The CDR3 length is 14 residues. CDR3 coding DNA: TGTGCCAGCAGAACCAGGGGGCTTGGCGAAAAACTGTTTTTT. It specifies CASRTRGLGEKLFF.

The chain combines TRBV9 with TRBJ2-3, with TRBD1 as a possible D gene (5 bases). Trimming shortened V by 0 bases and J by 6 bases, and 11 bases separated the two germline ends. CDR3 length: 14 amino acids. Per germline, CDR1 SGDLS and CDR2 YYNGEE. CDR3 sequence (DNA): TGTGCCAGCAGCGTAGGGGCAGGGATCGATACGCAGTATTTT. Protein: CASSVGAGIDTQYF.

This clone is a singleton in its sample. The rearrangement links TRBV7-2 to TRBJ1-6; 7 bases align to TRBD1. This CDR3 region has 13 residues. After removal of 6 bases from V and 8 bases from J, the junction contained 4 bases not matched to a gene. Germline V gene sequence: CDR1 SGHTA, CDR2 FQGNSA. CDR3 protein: CASSYTGDSPLHF. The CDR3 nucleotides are TGTGCCAGCAGTTATACAGGGGATTCACCCCTCCACTTT.

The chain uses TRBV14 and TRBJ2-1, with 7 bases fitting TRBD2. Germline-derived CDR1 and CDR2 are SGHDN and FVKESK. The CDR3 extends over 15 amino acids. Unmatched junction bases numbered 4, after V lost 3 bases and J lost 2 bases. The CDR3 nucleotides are TGTGCCAGCAGCCACTGGGGGGGTGCCTACAATGAGCAGTTCTTC. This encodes CASSHWGGAYNEQFF.

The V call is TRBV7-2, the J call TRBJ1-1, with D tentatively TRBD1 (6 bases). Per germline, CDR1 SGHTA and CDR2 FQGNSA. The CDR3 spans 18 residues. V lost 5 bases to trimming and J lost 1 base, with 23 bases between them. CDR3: CASSRKILMRQANTEAFF. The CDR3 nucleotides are TGTGCCAGCAGCCGCAAAATATTAATGCGACAGGCGAACACTGAAGCTTTCTTT.

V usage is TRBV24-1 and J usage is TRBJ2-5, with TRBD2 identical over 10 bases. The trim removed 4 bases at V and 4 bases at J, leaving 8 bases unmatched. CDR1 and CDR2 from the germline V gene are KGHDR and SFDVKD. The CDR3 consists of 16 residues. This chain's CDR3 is CATSDRLAGVGETQYF. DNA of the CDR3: TGTGCCACCAGTGACCGGCTAGCGGGGGTTGGAGAGACCCAGTACTTC.